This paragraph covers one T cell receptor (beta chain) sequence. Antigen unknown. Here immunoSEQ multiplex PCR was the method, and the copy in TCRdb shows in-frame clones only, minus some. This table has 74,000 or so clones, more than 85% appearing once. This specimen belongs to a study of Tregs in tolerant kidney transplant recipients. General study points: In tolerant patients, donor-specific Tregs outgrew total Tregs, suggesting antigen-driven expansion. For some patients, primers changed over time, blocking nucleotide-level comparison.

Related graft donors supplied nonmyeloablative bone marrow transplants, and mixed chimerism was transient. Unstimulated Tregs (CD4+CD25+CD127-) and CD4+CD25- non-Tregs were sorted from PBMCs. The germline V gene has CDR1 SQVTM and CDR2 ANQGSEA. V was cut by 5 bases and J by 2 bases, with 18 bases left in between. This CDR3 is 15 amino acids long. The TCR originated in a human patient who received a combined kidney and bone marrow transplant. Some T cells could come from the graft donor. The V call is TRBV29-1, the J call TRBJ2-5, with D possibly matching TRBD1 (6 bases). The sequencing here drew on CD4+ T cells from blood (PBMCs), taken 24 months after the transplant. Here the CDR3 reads CSVQKGQITQETQYF. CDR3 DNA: TGCAGCGTTCAAAAAGGACAGATAACTCAAGAGACCCAGTACTTC.